These 32 T cell receptor beta chains came from one sample sequenced in a study of siplizumab effects on memory and regulatory T cells. Clones were read by immunoSEQ multiplex PCR, and TCRdb kept only the in-frame ones, dropping some. This sample has 95,000 to 100,000 clones, with about 93% found just once. Sequenced sample: non-Treg CD4+ T cells sorted from blood. These receptors were collected from a human donor in good health.

This clone has just one count. The genes are TRBV10-3 and TRBJ2-7; D may be TRBD2 (6 bases). The CDR3 spans 12 residues. V dropped 3 bases and J dropped 7 bases, with 10 bases sitting between them. In germline, CDR1 is ENHRY, CDR2 SYGVKD. As DNA, the CDR3 is TGTGCCATCAGTGATCAAGGGAGGGAGCAGTACTTC. This encodes CAISDQGREQYF.

This chain joins TRBV4-3 and TRBJ1-2, with D maybe TRBD1 (5 bases). The V and J ends lost 0 bases and 2 bases respectively, with 13 bases between them. This CDR3 contains 16 residues. Per the germline V gene, CDR1 is LGHNA and CDR2 is YSLEER. CDR3 region: CASSQDTRQLNYGYTF. The DNA of the CDR3 is TGCGCCAGCAGCCAAGATACGCGACAGTTAAACTATGGCTACACCTTC.

The rearrangement joins TRBV19 to TRBJ2-7; D is perhaps TRBD1 (5 bases). This CDR3 is built from 13 residues. Trimming shortened V by 2 bases and J by 3 bases, and 8 bases separated the two germline ends. Germline V gene sequence: CDR1 LNHDA, CDR2 SQIVND (reference sequence). The CDR3 nucleotides read TGTGCCAGTAGTATAAGGGGAAACTACGAGCAGTACTTC. It encodes CASSIRGNYEQYF.

The rearrangement joins TRBV6-5 to TRBJ2-2; no definite D call. Germline V gives CDR1 MNHEY, CDR2 SVGAGI. The CDR3 covers 14 residues. Trimming pared 6 bases from V and 1 base from J, leaving 9 bases between. CDR3 DNA: TGTGCCAGCAGGGGGTCCTTGAACACCGGGGAGCTGTTTTTT. Protein: CASRGSLNTGELFF.

The chain carries TRBV11-1 and TRBJ2-7; 8 bases map to TRBD1. The CDR3 is 15 amino acids. Unmatched junction bases numbered 7, after V lost 5 bases and J lost 1 base. The germline V gene has CDR1 SGHAT and CDR2 FQDESV (reference sequence). DNA for the CDR3: TGTGCCAGCAGCCCTCGACAGGGGCCTTCCTACGAGCAGTACTTC. This encodes CASSPRQGPSYEQYF.

The CDR3: CASTWGGTNTGELFF. In DNA form, the CDR3 reads TGTGCCAGCACCTGGGGGGGTACGAACACCGGGGAGCTGTTTTTT. The gene calls are TRBV7-9 and TRBJ2-2; 7 nucleotides align to TRBD2. Germline CDR1 is SEHNR and CDR2 is FQNEAQ (reference sequence). V shed 7 bases, J shed 0 bases, and the junction held 5 bases outside the gene matches. This CDR3 has 15 residues.

In its sample, this clone was seen a few times. The genes are TRBV7-2 and TRBJ2-1; 8 bases are shared with TRBD1. The CDR3 extends over 14 amino acids. In germline, CDR1 is SGHTA, CDR2 FQGNSA. V lost 5 bases, J lost 6 bases, and 6 bases stayed unmatched. CDR3 residues: CASSPDRGANEQFF. For the CDR3, the DNA is TGTGCCAGCAGCCCCGACAGGGGAGCCAATGAGCAGTTCTTC.

On this clone: Other nucleotide sequences from this sample produce the same CDR3. This chain joins TRBV2 and TRBJ2-7; tentatively, D is TRBD2 (6 bases). The germline gives CDR1 SNHLY, CDR2 FYNNEI. Trimming left V 5 bases short and J 2 bases short, with 16 bases between. This CDR3 spans 15 amino acids. The DNA of the CDR3 is TGTGCCAGCAGTTGGGGTGCGGGGATTCCCTACGAGCAGTACTTC. Its translation is CASSWGAGIPYEQYF.

The chain combines TRBV5-1 with TRBJ1-5; 7 bases are shared with TRBD1. Germline CDR1 reads SGHRS; CDR2 reads YFSETQ. The V and J ends lost 4 bases and 4 bases, in that order; junction bases with no gene match: 2. The CDR3 consists of 13 residues. The CDR3 spells CASSLTGNQPQHF. The CDR3 coding sequence is TGCGCCAGCAGCCTGACAGGGAATCAGCCCCAGCATTTT. Full variable domain (rest looked up from reference TRBV5-1 and TRBJ1-5): KAGVTQTPRYLIKTRGQQVTLSCSPISGHRSVSWYQQTPGQGLQFLFEYFSETQRNKGNFPGRFSGRQFSNSRSEMNVSTLELGDSALYLCASSLTGNQPQHFGDGTRLSIL.

This sequence joins TRBV7-9 and TRBJ2-5, with 7 positions matching TRBD2. This CDR3 contains 17 residues. The V segment lost 4 bases and the J segment 6 bases; nucleotides outside the gene matches: 17. Per the germline V gene, CDR1 is SEHNR and CDR2 is FQNEAQ (reference sequence). The DNA of the CDR3 is TGTGCCAGCAGCTCCCTCTGGGGGGGGAGCGAGGTAAAGACCCAGTACTTC. This sequence encodes CASSSLWGGSEVKTQYF.

The chain has TRBV5-1 and TRBJ2-7, with 7 bases fitting TRBD1. The CDR3 totals 17 residues. Trimming removed 2 bases from V and 0 bases from J; junction bases left unmatched: 11. Germline CDR1 is SGHRS and CDR2 is YFSETQ. CDR3 DNA: TGCGCCAGCAGCTTAGAGACAGGGTATCCGAGCTCCTACGAGCAGTACTTC. It yields the protein CASSLETGYPSSYEQYF.

This sequence joins TRBV28 and TRBJ1-4; D is perhaps TRBD1 (5 bases). Germline V gene data show CDR1 as MDHEN and CDR2 as SYDVKM. The length of the CDR3 is 14 residues. Trimming shortened V by 4 bases and J by 8 bases, and 14 bases separated the two germline ends. The CDR3: CASSSGGSNEKLFF. As DNA, the CDR3 is TGTGCCAGCAGTTCGGGGGGATCGAACGAAAAACTGTTTTTT.

The chain employs TRBV27 and TRBJ2-7; 8 bases agree with TRBD2. The CDR3 consists of 13 residues. Germline V gives CDR1 MNHEY, CDR2 SMNVEV (reference sequence). V shed 5 bases and J 4 bases; nucleotides not matched to a gene: 4. CDR3 sequence (DNA): TGTGCCAGCAGTGCCTCTAGCGGGTACGAGCAGTACTTC. Its translation: CASSASSGYEQYF.

The chain is built from TRBV12-5 and TRBJ2-1; TRBD2 might be the D (5 bases). CDR3 length: 15 amino acids. Between the trimmed V and J ends, which lost 6 bases and 6 bases, there was a span of 18 bases. Germline V CDR1 and CDR2: LGHNT, FRNRAP. The CDR3 spells CASGIIGGHFNEQFF. The CDR3 nucleotides read TGTGCTAGTGGGATAATAGGCGGGCACTTCAATGAGCAGTTCTTC.

This clone was counted only a few times. The chain joins TRBV19 to TRBJ2-7, with TRBD2 matching over 7 bases. The CDR3 covers 15 residues. V shed 3 bases and J 2 bases; nucleotides not matched to a gene: 7. CDR1 is LNHDA and CDR2 is SQIVND in the germline V gene (reference sequence). CDR3 coding DNA: TGTGCCAGTAGTATTTTTAATGCGGGAGCCTACGAGCAGTACTTC. It is translated as CASSIFNAGAYEQYF.

The rearrangement uses TRBV7-6 and TRBJ2-6; D gene uncertain. CDR3 length equals 16 residues. Trimming took 5 bases from V and 0 from J, leaving 11 bases between them. CDR1 is SGHVS and CDR2 is FNYEAQ in the germline V gene. CDR3 sequence: CASSTRASSGANVLTF. The CDR3 nucleotides read TGTGCCAGCAGCACGAGAGCTAGCTCTGGGGCCAACGTCCTGACTTTC.

This clone has just one count. The same CDR3 also results from other DNA sequences found in this sample. V and J are TRBV18 and TRBJ2-2; the match to TRBD1 covers 7 bases. The CDR3 has 15 amino acids. Looked up from germline, CDR1 is KGHSH and CDR2 is LQKENI. V was clipped by 1 base and J by 1 base; unmatched bases: 0. The CDR3 loop reads CASSPRDRNTGELFF. The CDR3 coding sequence is TGTGCCAGCTCACCACGGGACAGGAACACCGGGGAGCTGTTTTTT.

The table lists this clone with a count of one. The CDR3 protein is CASSGGQGLEAFF. The CDR3 nucleotides are TGTGCCAGCAGCGGTGGACAGGGGCTGGAAGCTTTCTTT. The V gene is TRBV5-5, the J gene TRBJ1-1, with 9 positions matching TRBD1. The germline CDR1 and CDR2 sequences are SGHKS and YYEKEE (reference sequence). V lost 4 bases, J lost 8 bases, and 6 bases stayed unmatched. This CDR3 spans 13 amino acids.

The chain links TRBV7-2 to TRBJ1-2; D gene unclear. Trimming shortened V by 5 bases and J by 3 bases, and 19 bases separated the two germline ends. The CDR3 loop spans 16 amino acids. Looked up from germline, CDR1 is SGHTA and CDR2 is FQGNSA. DNA of the CDR3: TGTGCCAGCAGCGAACCCCGTCCCGGAGGAGACTATGGCTACACCTTC. This encodes CASSEPRPGGDYGYTF.

The V gene is TRBV27, the J gene TRBJ1-5; no definite D call. The germline V gene encodes CDR1 MNHEY and CDR2 SMNVEV (reference sequence). The CDR3 totals 14 residues. The V end was cut by 3 bases, the J end by 2 bases, with 8 bases between. For the CDR3, the DNA is TGTGCCAGCAGTTTTAGTGGGCGCAATCAGCCCCAGCATTTT. It codes for CASSFSGRNQPQHF.

CDR3 nucleotides: TGTGCCAGCAGCATGGGAATACCTTTGAACACTGAAGCTTTCTTT. This encodes CASSMGIPLNTEAFF. This chain joins TRBV5-4 and TRBJ1-1; no firm D call. Germline V lookup: CDR1 SGHNT, CDR2 YYREEE (reference sequence). Trimming took 4 bases from V and 0 from J, leaving 13 bases between them. This CDR3 has 15 amino acids.

V is TRBV6-6 and J is TRBJ2-1; TRBD2 matches 11 bases. Germline V lookup: CDR1 MNHNY, CDR2 SVGAGI (reference sequence). CDR3 length: 15 residues. The V and J ends lost 5 bases and 9 bases, in that order; junction bases with no gene match: 9. CDR3 bases: TGTGCCAGCAGTACGACTAGCGGGGCTTCAATTGAGCAGTTCTTC. This encodes CASSTTSGASIEQFF.

V usage is TRBV28 and J usage is TRBJ2-1; D gene uncertain. This CDR3 has 11 residues. Trimming stripped 9 bases from V and 6 bases from J, with 9 bases between. The germline gives CDR1 MDHEN, CDR2 SYDVKM. The CDR3 is CASSRSNEQFF. For the CDR3, the DNA is TGTGCCAGTAGCCGTTCCAATGAGCAGTTCTTC.

The V gene is TRBV6-1, the J gene TRBJ2-3; D remains unclear. The ends were cut back, 1 base at V and 2 bases at J, with 10 bases in the middle. The germline V gene encodes CDR1 MNHNS and CDR2 SASEGT. The CDR3 runs to 15 residues. CDR3 nucleotide sequence: TGTGCCAGCAGTGAAGTGCACTCATACACAGATACGCAGTATTTT. It encodes CASSEVHSYTDTQYF.

The chain employs TRBV6-1 and TRBJ1-5, with a tentative D call TRBD1 (6 bases). V was trimmed by 2 bases and J by 0 bases, leaving 17 bases between them. Germline V gives CDR1 MNHNS, CDR2 SASEGT. The CDR3 extends over 18 amino acids. In DNA form, the CDR3 reads TGTGCCAGCAGTGAATTTGGGCCGGGGGCTTATAGCAATCAGCCCCAGCATTTT. This encodes CASSEFGPGAYSNQPQHF.

The V gene is TRBV7-6, the J gene TRBJ1-1; D ambiguous. V dropped 5 bases and J dropped 1 base, with 8 bases sitting between them. Germline-derived CDR1 and CDR2 are SGHVS and FNYEAQ. This CDR3 has 13 residues. Here the CDR3 reads CASSRTGNTEAFF. The CDR3 DNA sequence: TGTGCCAGCAGCAGGACGGGGAACACTGAAGCTTTCTTT.

The CDR3 coding sequence is TGTGCCAGCTCAAGCGTTTTCCTAGGGGCGGCCACTGAAGCTTTCTTT. This codes for CASSSVFLGAATEAFF. This sequence joins TRBV18 and TRBJ1-1, with D maybe TRBD1 (5 bases). The CDR3 runs to 16 residues. V shed 5 bases and J shed 4 bases, with 20 bases lying between them. CDR1 and CDR2 from the germline V gene are KGHSH and LQKENI.

The rearrangement uses TRBV19 and TRBJ2-7, with D possibly being TRBD2 (7 bases). V was cut by 3 bases and J by 3 bases, with 15 bases left in between. The CDR3 extends over 15 amino acids. Germline V CDR1 and CDR2: LNHDA, SQIVND (reference sequence). In DNA, the CDR3 is TGTGCCAGTAGTATGGGCCGGGGGGCCTACTACGAGCAGTACTTC. This sequence encodes CASSMGRGAYYEQYF.

This clone came up many times. The chain recombines TRBV29-1 with TRBJ1-5, with D possibly TRBD1 on 6 matching bases. Trimming shortened V by 6 bases and J by 7 bases, and 19 bases separated the two germline ends. Per the germline V gene, CDR1 is SQVTM and CDR2 is ANQGSEA. The CDR3 loop spans 14 amino acids. The CDR3 protein is CSVSGTNRGQPQHF. CDR3 coding DNA: TGCAGCGTAAGTGGGACAAACCGGGGGCAGCCCCAGCATTTT. The whole variable domain, remainder taken from reference TRBV29-1 and TRBJ1-5, is SAVISQKPSRDICQRGTSLTIQCQVDSQVTMMFWYRQQPGQSLTLIATANQGSEATYESGFVIDKFPISRPNLTFSTLTVSNMSPEDSSIYLCSVSGTNRGQPQHFGDGTRLSIL.

The chain uses TRBV6-6 and TRBJ2-7; the D is unclear. V lost 6 bases and J lost 0, with 12 bases in between. Germline V lookup: CDR1 MNHNY, CDR2 SVGAGI (reference sequence). CDR3 length: 14 amino acids. The DNA for the CDR3 is TGTGCCAGCAGAATACAGCAGTACTCCTACGAGCAGTACTTC. Amino acid sequence: CASRIQQYSYEQYF.

V and J are TRBV5-1 and TRBJ2-3, with a tentative D call TRBD2 (7 bases). Trimming took 2 bases from V and 4 from J, leaving 20 bases between them. Germline CDR1 reads SGHRS; CDR2 reads YFSETQ. The CDR3 contains 17 residues. CDR3 nucleotides: TGCGCCAGCAGCTTTCCAAGTAGGGGGGGCAACGCAGATACGCAGTATTTT. Protein product: CASSFPSRGGNADTQYF.

V and J are TRBV13 and TRBJ2-7; 10 nucleotides line up with TRBD2. V lost 2 bases, J lost 0 bases, and 13 bases stayed unmatched. Germline V CDR1 and CDR2: PRHDT, FYEKMQ (reference sequence). This CDR3 has 19 residues. CDR3 in amino acids: CASSLKRRRAGGPSYEQYF. The CDR3 coding sequence is TGTGCCAGCAGCTTAAAACGAAGAAGAGCGGGAGGGCCCTCCTACGAGCAGTACTTC.